A selection of T cell receptor beta chains follows, all from one sample in a study of blood T cell repertoires in COVID-19. The data were produced by immunoSEQ multiplex PCR, yet TCRdb's version contains in-frame clones alone and is incomplete. Of approximately 77,000 clones listed, 70% to 90% were seen once; the top ten hold 15% to 20%. The sequencing input was peripheral blood. These receptors were taken from an older woman with acute or convalescent COVID-19. CDR3s include the opening cysteine and the closing phenylalanine or tryptophan. Fields, in order: D gene, V gene, clone size, J gene, CDR3 protein, CDR3 DNA. A D gene is named only where the DNA matches it firmly. Only some rows state a clone size, as once, few, many or a class for expanded clones.

>.|TRBV11-3|.|TRBJ2-1
CASRYDEGVGSEQFF
TGTGCCAGCCGGTACGACGAGGGGGTTGGGTCCGAGCAGTTCTTC
>TRBD1|TRBV27|.|TRBJ2-7
CASRGQHTFAEQYF
TGTGCCAGCAGGGGACAGCACACCTTCGCCGAGCAGTACTTC
>TRBD1|TRBV11-3|few|TRBJ1-6
CASSTGQLGSPLHF
TGTGCCAGCAGTACGGGACAGTTGGGTTCACCCCTCCACTTT
>.|TRBV13|.|TRBJ2-1
CASSLRQVSYNEQFF
TGTGCCAGCAGCCTAAGACAGGTCTCCTACAATGAGCAGTTCTTC
>TRBD1|TRBV24-1|.|TRBJ1-4
CATSDLPSGGGGEKLFF
TGTGCCACCAGTGATCTCCCCTCAGGGGGAGGCGGGGAAAAACTGTTTTTT
>TRBD1|TRBV7-2|.|TRBJ2-3
CASSLGTRDRFTDTQYF
TGTGCCAGCAGCTTAGGGACCCGGGACAGGTTCACAGATACGCAGTATTTT
>.|TRBV6-1|.|TRBJ1-4
CASSESGGQIEKLFF
TGTGCCAGCAGTGAAAGCGGAGGACAGATTGAAAAACTGTTTTTT
>.|TRBV7-9|.|TRBJ1-3
CASSPNYGSSGNTIYF
TGTGCCAGCAGCCCGAACTATGGGTCATCTGGAAACACCATATATTTT
>.|TRBV6-6|.|TRBJ1-2
CASTKADSGGYTF
TGTGCCAGCACTAAGGCCGACTCGGGTGGCTACACCTTC
>.|TRBV6-5|.|TRBJ1-5
CASSPARDSNQPQHF
TGTGCCAGCAGTCCGGCCCGGGATAGCAATCAGCCCCAGCATTTT
>.|TRBV5-1|.|TRBJ2-7
CASSLQGSSYEQYF
TGCGCCAGCAGTCTCCAGGGTAGCTCCTACGAGCAGTACTTC
>TRBD1|TRBV11-2|.|TRBJ2-7
CASSLPGQAREQYF
TGTGCCAGCAGCTTACCGGGACAGGCACGGGAGCAGTACTTC
>TRBD1|TRBV19|.|TRBJ2-5
CASSDTSGGWETQYF
TGTGCCAGTAGTGACACTTCAGGGGGCTGGGAGACCCAGTACTTC
>TRBD2|TRBV2|.|TRBJ2-4
CASSWEGIAKNIQYF
TGTGCCAGCTCTTGGGAGGGAATAGCCAAAAACATTCAGTACTTC
>.|TRBV9|.|TRBJ1-6
CASSVENPTGLSPLHF
TGTGCCAGCAGCGTAGAGAACCCAACAGGGCTATCACCCCTCCACTTT
>TRBD2|TRBV10-2|.|TRBJ2-1
CASSDSAGGNNEQFF
TGCGCCAGCAGTGATTCAGCGGGGGGGAACAATGAGCAGTTCTTC
>.|TRBV29-1|.|TRBJ1-2
CSAAQAGDGGYTF
TGCAGCGCAGCACAGGCGGGGGATGGTGGCTACACCTTC
>TRBD2|TRBV20-1|.|TRBJ2-6
CSASMASGGSGANVLTF
TGCAGTGCTAGTATGGCTAGCGGGGGATCTGGGGCCAACGTCCTGACTTTC
>.|TRBV25-1|.|TRBJ1-4
CASSETDIRTGKLFF
TGTGCCAGCAGTGAAACCGACATAAGGACGGGGAAACTGTTTTTT
>.|TRBV9|once|TRBJ1-1
CASSVATPGNKAVNTEAFF
TGTGCCAGCAGCGTAGCTACACCGGGGAATAAGGCGGTGAACACTGAAGCTTTCTTT
>TRBD1|TRBV7-6|few|TRBJ2-2
CASSSFLSDRGTGELFF
TGTGCCAGCAGCTCCTTCCTATCGGACAGGGGAACCGGGGAGCTGTTTTTT
>.|TRBV6-5|many|TRBJ1-2
CASREDTNYGYTF
TGTGCCAGCAGAGAGGACACAAACTATGGCTACACCTTC
>.|TRBV6-4|.|TRBJ2-5
CARTQTRQETQYF
TGTGCCAGGACTCAAACTCGGCAAGAGACCCAGTACTTC
>.|TRBV12-3/TRBV12-4|.|TRBJ2-3
CASSLRQGREYF
TGTGCCAGCAGTCTGAGACAGGGGAGGGAGTATTTT
>TRBD1|TRBV27|.|TRBJ2-7
CASSFEQGNEQYF
TGTGCCAGCAGTTTCGAACAGGGGAATGAGCAGTACTTC
>TRBD1|TRBV19|few|TRBJ1-3
CASSSTGYGNTIYF
TGTGCCAGTAGCTCGACAGGGTATGGAAACACCATATATTTT
>.|TRBV20-1|.|TRBJ2-7
CSASPGGGKYEQYF
TGCAGTGCCAGTCCGGGAGGGGGCAAGTACGAGCAGTACTTC
>.|TRBV19|.|TRBJ1-5
CASSTQISNQPQHF
TGTGCCAGTAGTACACAGATTAGCAATCAGCCCCAGCATTTT
>TRBD1|TRBV11-3|.|TRBJ2-2
CASSLGTRGRRTGELFF
TGTGCCAGCAGCTTAGGAACTAGGGGGCGCAGAACCGGGGAGCTGTTTTTT
>TRBD1|TRBV5-1|.|TRBJ1-6
CASSMGQDNSPLHF
TGCGCCAGCAGCATGGGACAGGACAATTCACCCCTCCACTTT
>.|TRBV6-5|.|TRBJ2-7
CASSSAQDRYHYEQYF
TGTGCCAGCAGTTCCGCCCAGGACAGATACCACTACGAGCAGTACTTC
>TRBD2|TRBV5-4|.|TRBJ2-2
CASSFGGSTGELFF
TGTGCCAGCAGCTTTGGCGGGAGCACCGGGGAGCTGTTTTTT
>TRBD1|TRBV13|.|TRBJ1-2
CASSLPFRSGGLIYGYTF
TGTGCCAGCAGCTTACCCTTCCGGTCAGGGGGACTTATCTATGGCTACACCTTC
>TRBD2|TRBV19|few|TRBJ2-3
CASSSQGLAGGYTDTQYF
TGTGCCAGTAGTTCTCAAGGACTAGCGGGGGGCTACACAGATACGCAGTATTTT
>.|TRBV30|.|TRBJ2-5
CAWLGADGQETQYF
TGTGCCTGGCTAGGGGCTGACGGACAAGAGACCCAGTACTTC
>.|TRBV29-1|.|TRBJ2-2
CSVATNTGELFF
TGCAGCGTTGCAACGAACACCGGGGAGCTGTTTTTT
>.|TRBV5-1|.|TRBJ1-1
CASSLAQTAGTEAFF
TGCGCCAGCAGCTTGGCACAGACAGCAGGAACTGAAGCTTTCTTT
>TRBD1|TRBV4-1|.|TRBJ1-4
CASSPTGINEKLFF
TGCGCCAGCAGCCCGACAGGGATTAATGAAAAACTGTTTTTT
>TRBD1|TRBV12-5|.|TRBJ2-2
CASVTGGDRTGELFF
TGTGCTAGTGTGACAGGGGGCGACCGAACCGGGGAGCTGTTTTTT
>.|TRBV15|once|TRBJ2-4
CATSRDPLLAKNIQYF
TGTGCCACCAGCAGAGATCCCCTATTAGCCAAAAACATTCAGTACTTC
>TRBD1|TRBV9|.|TRBJ2-1
CASSVAGQGISNEQFF
TGTGCCAGCAGCGTAGCCGGACAGGGAATTAGCAATGAGCAGTTCTTC